This TCR beta chain was captured by sequencing in a study of T cells in Graves' hyperthyroidism and ophthalmopathy. This clonotype was recorded at least ten times. The CDR3 totals 17 residues. The germline V gene encodes CDR1 MNHEY and CDR2 SVGEGT. The V gene lost 5 bases and the J gene lost 0 bases, with 19 bases spanning the gap. Diagnosis rested on symptoms, serum thyroxine and TRAb, thyroid ultrasound, and orbital computed tomography. Fresh peripheral blood, roughly 9.8 ml of it, supplied the PBMCs. RNA transcripts served as the template for amplifying TCR beta CDR3 regions. The HTBI primer set served for first-round RT-PCR of the TCR CDR3. MiXCR, run by TCRdb on the multiplex PCR reads, gives a single entry per CDR3 protein. The sample includes more than 500,000 distinct CDR3 sequences, about a sixth of them seen just once.

This TCR came from a woman younger than 45 with Graves' hyperthyroidism. The chain uses TRBV6-2 or TRBV6-3 and TRBJ1-1; TRBD1 might be the D (6 bases). Sequenced input: blood. CDR3 in amino acids: CASSTPNRGSMNTEAFF. The DNA of the CDR3 is TGTGCCAGCAGTACGCCCAATAGGGGGTCTATGAACACTGAAGCTTTCTTT.